The 28 T cell receptor beta chains listed next were all sequenced from one sample in a study of blood T cells in healthy people across ages. The second PCR ran 7 to 11 cycles with a sample-barcoded 5' primer and J-beta primers. MiXCR was run by TCRdb on the 5' RACE reads, yielding one entry per CDR3 protein. The repertoire holds around 850,000 distinct CDR3 sequences, with under 40% as singletons. The sample consisted of blood. These receptor sequences come from a man aged 18-30 years in good health.

V gene TRBV30 combines with J gene TRBJ2-1; TRBD1 might be the D (5 bases). This CDR3 spans 12 amino acids. Germline-derived CDR1 and CDR2 are GTSNPN and SVGIG (reference sequence). Trimming cost V 4 bases and J 5 bases, with 9 bases left between them. The CDR3, as DNA: TGTGCCTGGAAGGGGCAGGACAATGAGCAGTTCTTC. Residues: CAWKGQDNEQFF.

This clonotype turned up a few times. The chain combines TRBV6-6 with TRBJ1-4; 10 nucleotides align to TRBD1. This CDR3 comprises 14 residues. The ends lost 8 bases at V and 8 bases at J; junction bases unmatched: 8. Germline V gives CDR1 MNHNY, CDR2 SVGAGI (reference sequence). The CDR3 nucleotides read TGTGCCAGCCGGGACAGGGGTAAGGGAGAAAAACTGTTTTTT. As protein: CASRDRGKGEKLFF.

The table lists this clonotype with a few counts. The V gene is TRBV4-1, the J gene TRBJ2-3; no clear D gene. The CDR3 has 12 residues. Looked up from germline, CDR1 is MGHRA and CDR2 is YSYEKL. V lost 2 bases, J lost 6 bases, and 6 bases lay in between. CDR3 sequence reads: CASSQPRDTQYF. The DNA for the CDR3 is TGCGCCAGCAGCCAACCTAGGGATACGCAGTATTTT.

V is TRBV5-6 and J is TRBJ2-1; tentative D call: TRBD2 (5 bases). The CDR3 length is 13 residues. The germline V and J ends were trimmed by 7 bases and 8 bases, with 16 bases remaining between them. CDR1 and CDR2 (germline): SGHDT, YYEEEE. The CDR3 spells CASRPVTIDEQFF. For the CDR3, the DNA is TGTGCCAGCCGCCCGGTGACTATCGATGAGCAGTTCTTC.

In regard to this clonotype: A read error may be the cause here, since a much bigger clone is one base away. The chain employs TRBV12-3 or TRBV12-4 and TRBJ2-3; D is unclear. The CDR3 is 14 amino acids. The germline V and J ends were trimmed by 7 bases and 2 bases, with 13 bases remaining between them. This CDR3 is CASTAHVNTDTQYF. CDR3 coding DNA: TGTGCCAGCACCGCCCATGTGAACACAGATACGCAGTATTTT.

This clonotype was counted a few times. This sequence joins TRBV7-3 and TRBJ2-3, with 8 bases matching TRBD2. Trimming took 3 bases from V and 2 from J; bases not matched to a gene: 4. CDR1 and CDR2 (germline): SGHTA, FQGTGA. This CDR3 has 15 residues. CDR3 amino acids: CASSLSGGDTDTQYF. As DNA, the CDR3 is TGTGCCAGCAGCTTGTCCGGGGGGGACACAGATACGCAGTATTTT. Supplemented by reference TRBV7-3 and TRBJ2-3, the full variable domain reads GAGVSQTPSNKVTEKGKYVELRCDPISGHTALYWYRQSLGQGPEFLIYFQGTGAADDSGLPNDRFFAVRPEGSVSTLKIQRTERGDSAVYLCASSLSGGDTDTQYFGPGTRLTVL.

This clonotype showed up many times. The chain joins TRBV20-1 to TRBJ2-1, with 9 nucleotides matching TRBD1. V lost 1 base, J lost 8 bases, and 6 bases stayed unmatched. This CDR3 is 14 amino acids long. Germline V gene lookup returns CDR1 DFQATT and CDR2 SNEGSKA (reference sequence). CDR3 DNA sequence: TGCAGTGCTAGAGCGACAGGGGGGAGGGATGAGCAGTTCTTC. It encodes CSARATGGRDEQFF.

The chain has TRBV7-9 and TRBJ1-6; a weak D match, TRBD1 (5 bases). V was clipped by 3 bases and J by 8 bases, with 20 bases between them. The CDR3 covers 17 residues. Per the germline V gene, CDR1 is SEHNR and CDR2 is FQNEAQ (reference sequence). The CDR3 spells CASSFNPVGPSYSPLHF. DNA for the CDR3: TGTGCCAGCAGCTTCAACCCCGTGGGACCTTCTTATTCACCCCTCCACTTT.

This clonotype occurred a few times. This sequence joins TRBV7-9 and TRBJ1-2; D is perhaps TRBD1 (5 bases). The CDR3 covers 15 residues. CDR1 and CDR2 (germline): SEHNR, FQNEAQ (reference sequence). V lost 5 bases, J lost 0 bases, and 13 bases lay in between. The CDR3 is CASSPIPGPNYGYTF. CDR3 sequence (DNA): TGTGCCAGCAGCCCAATTCCGGGACCTAACTATGGCTACACCTTC.

This chain joins TRBV9 and TRBJ1-1, with a weak D call TRBD1 (5 bases). Trimming took 6 bases from V and 3 from J, leaving 15 bases between them. The CDR3 covers 14 residues. Germline CDR1 SGDLS, CDR2 YYNGEE. This CDR3 is CASIQRPGDTEAFF. As DNA, the CDR3 is TGTGCCAGCATCCAAAGACCGGGGGACACTGAAGCTTTCTTT.

A word on this clonotype: A much more abundant neighbour one base away suggests this may be a read error. The V gene is TRBV10-2, the J gene TRBJ2-5; D is unclear. CDR1 is WSHSY and CDR2 is SAAADI in the germline V gene. Trimming removed 1 base from V and 0 bases from J, with 9 bases in between. CDR3 length: 15 amino acids. CDR3 DNA sequence: TGCGCCAGCAGTGAGTTGGCAGCGAACCAAGAGACCCAGTACTTC. Its protein product is CASSELAANQETQYF.

The chain has TRBV14 and TRBJ2-3, with a possible D match to TRBD2 (5 bases). This CDR3 is 16 amino acids long. V lost 3 bases and J lost 2, with 15 bases in between. Germline CDR1 reads SGHDN; CDR2 reads FVKESK. The DNA for the CDR3 is TGTGCCAGCAGCCACGTGGGTACGCTAGCCACAGATACGCAGTATTTT. Protein sequence: CASSHVGTLATDTQYF.

Note on this clonotype: With a much larger clone just one base away, this may be a read error. The gene calls are TRBV4-2 and TRBJ2-7, with D perhaps TRBD1 (5 bases). CDR3 length: 15 amino acids. Germline CDR1 and CDR2: LGHNA and YNFKEQ. DNA for the CDR3: TGTGCCAGCAGGCAAGATCGCCAGGGTAGGTACGAGCAGTACTTC. Encoded protein: CASRQDRQGRYEQYF.

Concerning this clonotype itself: This may be a read error: a much more frequent sequence differs by one nucleotide. J is TRBJ2-7 and V is TRBV9; TRBD1 or TRBD2 may be the D gene (5 bases each). CDR3 size: 15 residues. Germline V gene lookup returns CDR1 SGDLS and CDR2 YYNGEE. V lost 0 bases to trimming and J lost 7 bases, with 17 bases between them. The CDR3 DNA is TGTGCCAGCAGCGTAGAGGGAGACAGTCCCGATGAGCAGTACTTC. This encodes CASSVEGDSPDEQYF.

This clonotype occurred a few times. The V gene is TRBV20-1, the J gene TRBJ2-1; D call uncertain. The CDR3 length is 14 residues. Germline-derived CDR1 and CDR2 are DFQATT and SNEGSKA (reference sequence). Trimming removed 2 bases from V and 6 bases from J, with 14 bases in between. The CDR3: CSARLAIALNEQFF. The CDR3, as DNA: TGCAGTGCTAGACTGGCGATTGCCCTCAATGAGCAGTTCTTC.

This clonotype appeared many times. The V and J genes are TRBV12-3 or TRBV12-4 and TRBJ2-5, with 14 nucleotides matching TRBD2. Unmatched junction bases numbered 4, after V lost 1 base and J lost 12 bases. The CDR3 has 14 residues. Here the CDR3 DNA reads TGTGCCAGCAGTTTAGGGACTAGCGGGGGGCCGAAGTACTTC. As protein: CASSLGTSGGPKYF.

This clonotype was recorded many times. The chain couples TRBV4-3 to TRBJ2-1; tentative D call: TRBD1 (6 bases). There are 16 residues in the CDR3. Germline CDR1 is LGHNA and CDR2 is YSLEER. Trimming stripped 4 bases from V and 1 base from J, with 14 bases between. The CDR3 sequence is CASSLSQGSSYNEQFF. CDR3 DNA sequence: TGCGCCAGCAGCCTGTCACAGGGTAGTTCCTACAATGAGCAGTTCTTC.

The rearrangement joins TRBV6-1 to TRBJ1-5; 7 positions agree with TRBD1. Germline V CDR1 and CDR2: MNHNS, SASEGT. V trimming: 2 bases; J trimming: 1 base; junction bases outside the gene matches: 5. The CDR3 has 16 residues. CDR3 protein: CASSERGQKSNQPQHF. The CDR3, as DNA: TGTGCCAGCAGTGAAAGGGGGCAGAAGAGCAATCAGCCCCAGCATTTT.

The rearrangement links TRBV2 to TRBJ1-4; D not resolved. The CDR3 is made up of 16 amino acids. V lost 3 bases and J lost 7, with 18 bases in between. Germline CDR1 SNHLY, CDR2 FYNNEI. The CDR3 DNA reads TGTGCCAGCAGTGAGGCGTGGTTTCGGCGGACTGAAAAACTGTTTTTT. Translation: CASSEAWFRRTEKLFF.

Only a few counts were recorded for this clonotype. The chain is built from TRBV5-8 and TRBJ2-1, with D perhaps assigned TRBD1 or TRBD2 (5 bases each). The CDR3 extends over 15 amino acids. V was clipped by 3 bases and J by 2 bases, with 12 bases between them. The germline CDR1 and CDR2 sequences are SGHTS and YDEGEE. The CDR3 region has the DNA TGTGCCAGCAGCTGGGGACGCGGAGCCTACAATGAGCAGTTCTTC. Its translation: CASSWGRGAYNEQFF.

This clonotype was found a few times. The V gene is TRBV7-2, the J gene TRBJ1-2; 8 nucleotides match TRBD1. The V gene end was trimmed by 1 base and the J gene end by 2 bases; junction bases not matched to a gene: 12. The CDR3 extends over 18 amino acids. Looked up from germline, CDR1 is SGHTA and CDR2 is FQGNSA. The CDR3 bases are TGTGCCAGCAGCTTAGACGGACAGGGTGTTTGGCAAAACTATGGCTACACCTTC. This sequence encodes CASSLDGQGVWQNYGYTF.

This clonotype turned up a few times. The chain combines TRBV29-1 with TRBJ1-2, with TRBD1 matching 12 bases. This CDR3 comprises 17 residues. Trimming cost V 2 bases and J 3 bases; bases outside gene matches: 10. Germline V CDR1 and CDR2: SQVTM, ANQGSEA. As DNA, the CDR3 is TGCAGCGTTGAATACGGAAGGGGGACAGGGGGCTACTATGGCTACACCTTC. This sequence encodes CSVEYGRGTGGYYGYTF.

The rearrangement links TRBV27 to TRBJ2-7, with TRBD1 as a possible D gene (6 bases). The CDR3 spans 19 residues. Germline CDR1 MNHEY, CDR2 SMNVEV (reference sequence). The germline V and J ends were trimmed by 1 base and 0 bases, with 22 bases remaining between them. This chain's CDR3 is CASSLYGVRGATSSYEQYF. The CDR3 nucleotides read TGTGCCAGCAGTTTATACGGGGTCAGGGGAGCTACAAGCTCCTACGAGCAGTACTTC.

The rearrangement uses TRBV6-5 and TRBJ2-3; 7 bases map to TRBD1. The CDR3 sequence is 11 residues long. Germline CDR1 reads MNHEY; CDR2 reads SVGAGI. J gave up 8 bases and V 7 bases, and 3 bases lay outside the gene matches. The CDR3 spells CASIYRGTQYF. The DNA of the CDR3 is TGTGCCAGCATCTACAGGGGTACGCAGTATTTT.

This clonotype was seen many times. CDR3 protein: CSARDGVAGKETQYF. CDR3 sequence (DNA): TGCAGTGCTAGAGATGGGGTAGCGGGGAAGGAGACCCAGTACTTC. The rearrangement uses TRBV20-1 and TRBJ2-5, with 8 bases lining up with TRBD2. Germline V lookup: CDR1 DFQATT, CDR2 SNEGSKA (reference sequence). V lost 0 bases to trimming and J lost 5 bases; unmatched junction nucleotides: 8. The CDR3 loop spans 15 amino acids.

V is TRBV5-1 and J is TRBJ1-6; tentatively, D is TRBD1 (6 bases). The CDR3 contains 17 residues. The germline V gene encodes CDR1 SGHRS and CDR2 YFSETQ. The ends were cut back, 3 bases at V and 5 bases at J, with 18 bases in the middle. The CDR3 nucleotides read TGCGCCAGCAGCTCCTCCCCGGGGGCAACCCATAATTCACCCCTCCACTTT. It encodes CASSSSPGATHNSPLHF.

In its sample, this clonotype was seen a few times. This chain links TRBV4-3 with TRBJ1-1, with 7 bases aligning to TRBD1. Germline V gene sequence: CDR1 LGHNA, CDR2 YSLEER. V was clipped by 3 bases and J by 0 bases; unmatched bases: 13. CDR3 length: 18 amino acids. CDR3 DNA: TGCGCCAGCAGCCAGCTACTAAGCCGACAGGGTCTGAACACTGAAGCTTTCTTT. Amino acids: CASSQLLSRQGLNTEAFF.

The chain employs TRBV27 and TRBJ2-3, with 9 bases identical to TRBD2. Germline V gene lookup returns CDR1 MNHEY and CDR2 SMNVEV (reference sequence). J gave up 4 bases and V 3 bases, and 8 bases lay outside the gene matches. The CDR3 covers 16 residues. The CDR3 region has the DNA TGTGCCAGCAGTTTCGGCGGGGGGGCCGGTGCAGATACGCAGTATTTT. It specifies CASSFGGGAGADTQYF.